This T cell receptor (beta chain) was retrieved from a study of cytomegalovirus exposure and HLA in healthy donors. Findings and limits, study-wide: One variant, a missense change in DCLRE1C, was linked in a later analysis to TCR beta V- and J-gene trimming. Associated with cytomegalovirus, according to the listing, were 170 or so TCR beta chains.

PCR employed 60 Vbeta and 13 Jbeta primers. TCRdb's copy holds only in-frame clones and misses some; the assay was immunoSEQ multiplex PCR. The profile shows fewer than 65,000 clones, around 87% of them singletons. On this clone: The antigen is not known.

The CDR3 runs to 14 residues. The V gene's germline CDR1 is ENHRY and CDR2 SYGVKD. The V and J ends lost 8 bases and 2 bases, in that order; junction bases with no gene match: 4. This clonotype originated in a man aged 18 to 29 in good health and CMV-seronegative. Material: PBMCs. The rearrangement uses TRBV10-3 and TRBJ2-5; TRBD2 agrees at 11 bases. The CDR3 DNA reads as TGTGCCATCGGTCTAGCGGGGGGACAAGAGACCCAGTACTTC. The encoded protein is CAIGLAGGQETQYF.